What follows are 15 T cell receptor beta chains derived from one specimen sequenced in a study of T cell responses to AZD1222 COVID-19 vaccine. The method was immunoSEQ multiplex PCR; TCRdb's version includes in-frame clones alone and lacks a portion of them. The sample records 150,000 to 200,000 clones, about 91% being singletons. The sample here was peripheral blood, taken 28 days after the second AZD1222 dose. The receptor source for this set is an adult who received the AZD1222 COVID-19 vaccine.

The CDR3: CASSIDMSSYNEQFF. CDR3 in DNA: TGTGCCAGTAGTATCGACATGAGCTCCTACAATGAGCAGTTCTTC. The chain uses TRBV19 and TRBJ2-1, with unresolved D. Germline V gene lookup returns CDR1 LNHDA and CDR2 SQIVND (reference sequence). This CDR3 spans 15 amino acids. V was trimmed by 3 bases and J by 0 bases, leaving 9 bases between them.

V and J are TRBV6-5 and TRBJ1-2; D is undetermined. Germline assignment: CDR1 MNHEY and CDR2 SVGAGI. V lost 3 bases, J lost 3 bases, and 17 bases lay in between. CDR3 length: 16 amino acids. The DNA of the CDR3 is TGTGCCAGCAGTTATTCGAGGGCTCGGGGAGACTATGGCTACACCTTC. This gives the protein CASSYSRARGDYGYTF.

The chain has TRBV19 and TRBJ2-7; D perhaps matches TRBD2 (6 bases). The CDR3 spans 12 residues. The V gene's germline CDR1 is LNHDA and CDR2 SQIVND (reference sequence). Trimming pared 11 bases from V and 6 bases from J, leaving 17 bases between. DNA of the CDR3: TGTGCCTGCGGGGCAGGGACTTCCGAGCAGTACTTC. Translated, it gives CACGAGTSEQYF.

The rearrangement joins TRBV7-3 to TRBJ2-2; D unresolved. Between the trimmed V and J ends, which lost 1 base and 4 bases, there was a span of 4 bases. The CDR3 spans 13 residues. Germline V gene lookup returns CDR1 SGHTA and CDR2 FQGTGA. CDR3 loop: CASSLRSTGELFF. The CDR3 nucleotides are TGTGCCAGCAGCTTAAGGAGCACCGGGGAGCTGTTTTTT.

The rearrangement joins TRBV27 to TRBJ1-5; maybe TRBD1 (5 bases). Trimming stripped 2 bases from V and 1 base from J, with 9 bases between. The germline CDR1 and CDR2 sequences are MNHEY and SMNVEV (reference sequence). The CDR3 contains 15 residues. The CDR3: CASSLGGLSNQPQHF. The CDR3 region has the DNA TGTGCCAGCAGTTTAGGGGGACTGAGCAATCAGCCCCAGCATTTT.

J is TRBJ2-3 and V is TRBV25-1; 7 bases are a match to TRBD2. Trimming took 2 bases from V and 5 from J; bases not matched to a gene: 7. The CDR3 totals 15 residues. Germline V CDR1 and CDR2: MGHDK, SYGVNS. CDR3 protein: CASSEVAGPGDTQYF. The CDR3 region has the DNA TGTGCCAGCAGTGAAGTAGCGGGCCCCGGAGATACGCAGTATTTT.

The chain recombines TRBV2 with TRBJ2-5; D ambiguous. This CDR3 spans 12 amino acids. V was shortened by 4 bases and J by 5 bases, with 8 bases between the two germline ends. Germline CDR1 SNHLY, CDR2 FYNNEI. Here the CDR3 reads CASSASGETQYF. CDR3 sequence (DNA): TGTGCCAGCAGTGCTTCTGGGGAGACCCAGTACTTC.

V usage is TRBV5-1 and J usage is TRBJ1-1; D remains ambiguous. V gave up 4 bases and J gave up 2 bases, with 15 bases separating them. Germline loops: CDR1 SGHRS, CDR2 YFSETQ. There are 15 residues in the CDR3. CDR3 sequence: CASSRAPTGNTEAFF. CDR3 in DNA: TGCGCCAGCAGCCGGGCCCCGACGGGAAACACTGAAGCTTTCTTT.

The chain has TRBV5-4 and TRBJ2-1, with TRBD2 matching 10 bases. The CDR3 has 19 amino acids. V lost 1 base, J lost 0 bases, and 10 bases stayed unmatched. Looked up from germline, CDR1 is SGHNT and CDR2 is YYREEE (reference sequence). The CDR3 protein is CASSLSLAGVLSSYNEQFF. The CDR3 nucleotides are TGTGCCAGCAGCTTGAGCCTAGCGGGGGTTCTGAGCTCCTACAATGAGCAGTTCTTC.

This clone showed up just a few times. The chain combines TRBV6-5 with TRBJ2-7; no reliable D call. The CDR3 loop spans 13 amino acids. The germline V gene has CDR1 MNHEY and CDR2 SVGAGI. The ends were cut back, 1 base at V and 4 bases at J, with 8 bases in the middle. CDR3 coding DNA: TGTGCCAGCAGTTACTGGGAAGGATACGAGCAGTACTTC. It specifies CASSYWEGYEQYF.

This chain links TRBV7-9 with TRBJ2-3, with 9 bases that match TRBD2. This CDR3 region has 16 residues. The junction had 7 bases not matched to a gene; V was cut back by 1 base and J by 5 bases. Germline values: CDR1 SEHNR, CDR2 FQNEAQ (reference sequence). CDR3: CASSLVSGGPGDTQYF. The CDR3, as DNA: TGTGCCAGCAGCTTAGTCAGCGGGGGGCCCGGAGATACGCAGTATTTT.

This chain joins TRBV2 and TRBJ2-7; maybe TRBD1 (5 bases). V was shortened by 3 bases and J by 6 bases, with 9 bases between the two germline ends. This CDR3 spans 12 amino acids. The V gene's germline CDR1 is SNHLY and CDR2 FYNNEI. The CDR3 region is CASSDRVREQYF. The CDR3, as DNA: TGTGCCAGCAGTGACAGGGTGCGCGAGCAGTACTTC.

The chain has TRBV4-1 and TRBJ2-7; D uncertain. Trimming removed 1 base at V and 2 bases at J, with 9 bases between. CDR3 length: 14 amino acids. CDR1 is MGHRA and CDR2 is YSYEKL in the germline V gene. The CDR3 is CASSQVQAPYEQYF. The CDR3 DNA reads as TGCGCCAGCAGCCAAGTCCAAGCACCCTACGAGCAGTACTTC.

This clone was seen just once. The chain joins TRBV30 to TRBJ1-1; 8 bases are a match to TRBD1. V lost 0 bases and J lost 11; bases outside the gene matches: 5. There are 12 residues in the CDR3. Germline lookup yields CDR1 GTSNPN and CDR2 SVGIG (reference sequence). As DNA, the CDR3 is TGTGCCTGGAGTGTACAGGGGGTAGGGGCTTTCTTT. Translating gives CAWSVQGVGAFF.

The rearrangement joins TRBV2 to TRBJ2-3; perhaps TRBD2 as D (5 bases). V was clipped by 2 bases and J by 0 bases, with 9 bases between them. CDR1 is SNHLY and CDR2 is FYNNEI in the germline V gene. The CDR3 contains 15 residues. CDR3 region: CASSEFGVSTDTQYF. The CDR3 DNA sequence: TGTGCCAGCAGTGAATTCGGGGTTAGCACAGATACGCAGTATTTT.